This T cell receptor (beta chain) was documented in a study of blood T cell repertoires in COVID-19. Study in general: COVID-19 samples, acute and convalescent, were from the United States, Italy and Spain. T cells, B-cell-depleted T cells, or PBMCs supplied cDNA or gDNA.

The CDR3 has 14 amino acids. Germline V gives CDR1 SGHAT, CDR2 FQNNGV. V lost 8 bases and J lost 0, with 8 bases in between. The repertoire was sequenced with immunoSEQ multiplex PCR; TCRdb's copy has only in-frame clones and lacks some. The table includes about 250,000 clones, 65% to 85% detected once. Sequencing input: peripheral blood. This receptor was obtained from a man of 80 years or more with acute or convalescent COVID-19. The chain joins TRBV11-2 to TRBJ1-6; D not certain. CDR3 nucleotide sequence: TGTGCCAGCGCCGCGAGCTCCTATAATTCACCCCTCCACTTT. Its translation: CASAASSYNSPLHF.